Below are 32 T cell receptor beta chains sequenced from a single sample in a study of T cell responses to AZD1222 COVID-19 vaccine. Sequencing used immunoSEQ multiplex PCR; TCRdb keeps in-frame clones, though not all of them. This sample yields some 89,000 clones, of which roughly nine tenths are seen a single time; approximately 2% belongs to the top ten. The input for sequencing was peripheral blood, taken on day 0 of AZD1222 vaccination. Receptors originate from an adult in good health.

This chain links TRBV12-3 or TRBV12-4 with TRBJ1-1; no clear D. V gave up 3 bases and J gave up 7 bases, with 12 bases separating them. The CDR3 extends over 13 amino acids. The CDR3 here is CASSFDRRYEAFF. The CDR3 DNA reads TGTGCCAGCAGTTTTGACCGACGCTATGAAGCTTTCTTT.

The chain uses TRBV7-6 and TRBJ1-5; perhaps TRBD1 as D (5 bases). The V gene's germline CDR1 is SGHVS and CDR2 FNYEAQ. CDR3 length: 18 residues. Trimming took off 3 bases at V and 3 bases at J, with 21 bases between the two ends. CDR3 bases: TGTGCCAGCAGCTTGGGTCCGTCCTTAGGGGCCCTCAATCAGCCCCAGCATTTT. Translating gives CASSLGPSLGALNQPQHF.

This rearrangement joins TRBV19 to TRBJ1-1, with TRBD1 matching over 8 bases. Per germline, CDR1 LNHDA and CDR2 SQIVND (reference sequence). The CDR3 consists of 13 residues. Trimming removed 1 base from V and 6 bases from J; junction bases left unmatched: 1. The CDR3 DNA sequence: TGTGCCAGTAGTATAGCGACAGGGGCTGAAGCTTTCTTT. Its translation is CASSIATGAEAFF.

This chain links TRBV15 with TRBJ2-3; the match to TRBD2 covers 7 bases. This CDR3 is 17 amino acids long. After removal of 5 bases from V and 7 bases from J, the junction contained 18 bases not matched to a gene. The germline CDR1 and CDR2 sequences are LNHNV and YYDKDF (reference sequence). The CDR3 loop reads CATSGGEGWGGVNTQYF. CDR3 sequence (DNA): TGTGCCACCAGCGGCGGCGAGGGTTGGGGGGGAGTAAATACGCAGTATTTT.

The chain joins TRBV28 to TRBJ1-1; D not resolved. V was pared by 4 bases and J by 1 base, with 10 bases between. From germline, CDR1 is MDHEN and CDR2 SYDVKM. The CDR3 sequence is 14 residues long. The CDR3 sequence: CASSSAAGNTEAFF. CDR3 coding DNA: TGTGCCAGCAGTTCGGCGGCCGGGAACACTGAAGCTTTCTTT.

The genes are TRBV10-1 and TRBJ2-3; D is perhaps TRBD2 (5 bases). V lost 4 bases and J lost 2, with 16 bases in between. The CDR3 runs to 16 residues. Per the germline V gene, CDR1 is WNHNN and CDR2 is SYGVQD (reference sequence). CDR3 bases: TGCGCCAGCAGTGCGTTGAGGCCCGGGAACACAGATACGCAGTATTTT. This translates into CASSALRPGNTDTQYF.

The rearrangement links TRBV20-1 to TRBJ1-5; D not resolved. Germline-derived CDR1 and CDR2 are DFQATT and SNEGSKA (reference sequence). V gave up 4 bases and J gave up 0 bases, with 10 bases separating them. This CDR3 has 14 residues. This chain's CDR3 is CSANEGISNQPQHF. The CDR3 coding sequence is TGCAGTGCTAATGAAGGCATTAGCAATCAGCCCCAGCATTTT.

The chain carries TRBV5-4 and TRBJ1-1; TRBD1 matches at 7 bases. This CDR3 spans 14 amino acids. Germline lookup yields CDR1 SGHNT and CDR2 YYREEE (reference sequence). The V and J ends lost 4 bases and 5 bases, in that order; junction bases with no gene match: 8. CDR3 sequence (DNA): TGTGCCAGCAGCCCGACAGGGTTGAGGACTGAAGCTTTCTTT. It codes for CASSPTGLRTEAFF. Looking up the rest from reference TRBV5-4 and TRBJ1-1 gives the full variable domain: ETGVTQSPTHLIKTRGQQVTLRCSSQSGHNTVSWYQQALGQGPQFIFQYYREEENGRGNFPPRFSGLQFPNYSSELNVNALELDDSALYLCASSPTGLRTEAFFGQGTRLTVV.

The chain recombines TRBV11-2 with TRBJ1-6; D not resolved. Per germline, CDR1 SGHAT and CDR2 FQNNGV. This CDR3 is built from 14 residues. Trimming pared 7 bases from V and 3 bases from J, leaving 10 bases between. The CDR3 here is CASTSQLYNSPLHF. The DNA for the CDR3 is TGTGCCAGCACCTCACAGCTCTATAATTCACCCCTCCACTTT.

This chain links TRBV5-5 with TRBJ1-1, with D possibly TRBD1 on 6 matching bases. This CDR3 has 15 residues. Germline CDR1 and CDR2: SGHKS and YYEKEE (reference sequence). V was clipped by 2 bases and J by 4 bases, with 15 bases between them. CDR3 bases: TGTGCCAGCAGCTTCGGAGAGACAGGCGCCACTGAAGCTTTCTTT. This codes for CASSFGETGATEAFF. Using reference TRBV5-5 and TRBJ1-1 for the parts outside the CDR3, the full variable domain is DAGVTQSPTHLIKTRGQQVTLRCSPISGHKSVSWYQQVLGQGPQFIFQYYEKEERGRGNFPDRFSARQFPNYSSELNVNALLLGDSALYLCASSFGETGATEAFFGQGTRLTVV.

The rearrangement links TRBV3-1 (or the pseudogene TRBV3-2) to TRBJ1-4; no clear D gene. V was shortened by 2 bases and J by 13 bases, with 11 bases between the two germline ends. The germline V gene has CDR1 LGHDT and CDR2 YNNKEL (reference sequence). The CDR3 is made up of 12 amino acids. CDR3 loop: CASSQWSQALFF. In DNA, the CDR3 is TGTGCCAGCAGCCAATGGAGTCAGGCACTGTTTTTT.

The V and J genes are TRBV6-5 and TRBJ1-2; TRBD1 agrees at 9 bases. CDR1 and CDR2 from the germline V gene are MNHEY and SVGAGI. V trimming: 6 bases; J trimming: 4 bases; junction bases outside the gene matches: 6. The CDR3 length is 14 residues. CDR3 in amino acids: CASRKPGQGYGYTF. In DNA form, the CDR3 reads TGTGCCAGCAGGAAACCGGGACAGGGCTATGGCTACACCTTC.

This clone occurred once. This rearrangement joins TRBV19 to TRBJ1-1, with D perhaps TRBD1 (6 bases). The CDR3 has 13 residues. Trimming removed 11 bases from V and 2 bases from J, with 15 bases in between. Germline V gives CDR1 LNHDA, CDR2 SQIVND (reference sequence). CDR3 sequence: CAAGGTLNTEAFF. The CDR3 DNA sequence: TGTGCCGCAGGTGGGACACTAAACACTGAAGCTTTCTTT.

The gene calls are TRBV28 and TRBJ2-1, with D uncertain. The CDR3 totals 13 residues. The V end lost 6 bases, the J end lost 7 bases, and 13 bases lay between the germline ends. CDR1 MDHEN and CDR2 SYDVKM come from the germline V gene. The DNA for the CDR3 is TGTGCCAGCAGCGTCCCTCCTGCGAATGAGCAGTTCTTC. The encoded protein is CASSVPPANEQFF.

This rearrangement joins TRBV7-6 to TRBJ2-1; 11 bases are shared with TRBD2. Trimming removed 1 base from V and 8 bases from J; junction bases left unmatched: 7. Looked up from germline, CDR1 is SGHVS and CDR2 is FNYEAQ. This CDR3 is built from 16 residues. CDR3: CASSLGSSGRGDEQFF. The DNA of the CDR3 is TGTGCCAGCAGCTTAGGGAGTAGCGGGAGGGGGGATGAGCAGTTCTTC.

This sequence joins TRBV2 and TRBJ2-7; D unclear. The germline V and J ends were trimmed by 7 bases and 0 bases, with 13 bases remaining between them. The CDR3 has 14 residues. Per the germline V gene, CDR1 is SNHLY and CDR2 is FYNNEI. As DNA, the CDR3 is TGTGCCAGCAACCTTCAAGCTGACTCCTACGAGCAGTACTTC. As protein: CASNLQADSYEQYF. The complete variable domain, with remaining parts taken from reference TRBV2 and TRBJ2-7, reads EPEVTQTPSHQVTQMGQEVILRCVPISNHLYFYWYRQILGQKVEFLVSFYNNEISEKSEIFDDQFSVERPDGSNFTLKIRSTKLEDSAMYFCASNLQADSYEQYFGPGTRLTVT.

This chain links TRBV5-4 with TRBJ2-1; D gene ambiguous. Trimming took off 0 bases at V and 10 bases at J, with 14 bases between the two ends. CDR1 SGHNT and CDR2 YYREEE come from the germline V gene (reference sequence). The CDR3 runs to 14 residues. The CDR3 bases are TGTGCCAGCAGCTTGGGGGCGACCTCGGACGAGCAGTTCTTC. This sequence encodes CASSLGATSDEQFF.

This chain connects TRBV30 to TRBJ1-6; D unclear. Trimming left V 3 bases short and J 3 bases short, with 15 bases between. This CDR3 contains 16 residues. Germline V lookup: CDR1 GTSNPN, CDR2 SVGIG (reference sequence). Written as DNA, the CDR3 is TGTGCCTGGAGCGACAAATTGAGTGGCTATAATTCACCCCTCCACTTT. It is translated as CAWSDKLSGYNSPLHF.

This chain joins TRBV2 and TRBJ2-3; 9 bases agree with TRBD2. The CDR3 is made up of 12 amino acids. V lost 3 bases, J lost 9 bases, and 1 base stayed unmatched. Germline-derived CDR1 and CDR2 are SNHLY and FYNNEI. The CDR3 coding sequence is TGTGCCAGCAGTGATAGCGGGGGAACGCAGTATTTT. Protein sequence: CASSDSGGTQYF.

This chain uses TRBV11-2 with TRBJ2-1, with 9 nucleotides matching TRBD2. CDR1 is SGHAT, CDR2 FQNNGV, per germline. This CDR3 contains 15 residues. V trimming: 5 bases; J trimming: 9 bases; junction bases outside the gene matches: 11. The CDR3: CASSPIAGARLEQFF. CDR3 DNA sequence: TGTGCCAGCAGCCCCATAGCGGGAGCGCGCCTTGAGCAGTTCTTC.

This chain joins TRBV25-1 and TRBJ1-2; D remains unclear. Germline CDR1 is MGHDK and CDR2 is SYGVNS. This CDR3 region has 13 residues. V gave up 6 bases and J gave up 4 bases, with 12 bases separating them. CDR3 in DNA: TGTGCCAGCAGCGTCGGGGAGCTCTATGGCTACACCTTC. Translated, it gives CASSVGELYGYTF.

The chain carries TRBV29-1 and TRBJ2-7; 9 bases line up with TRBD2. The CDR3 is made up of 13 amino acids. The J segment lost 1 base and the V segment lost 6 bases, leaving 4 bases of the junction unmatched. Germline loops: CDR1 SQVTM, CDR2 ANQGSEA. In nucleotides, the CDR3 is TGCAGCGTCGTGCGGGAGGGATCCTACGAGCAGTACTTC. The encoded protein is CSVVREGSYEQYF.

V gene TRBV30 combines with J gene TRBJ1-4, with 9 bases fitting TRBD1. V was pared by 4 bases and J by 5 bases, with 5 bases of the junction left unmatched. CDR1 is GTSNPN, CDR2 SVGIG, per germline (reference sequence). This CDR3 has 14 residues. In DNA form, the CDR3 reads TGTGCCTGGATGGCCGGGACAGGGAATGAAAAACTGTTTTTT. It translates to CAWMAGTGNEKLFF. Together with reference TRBV30 and TRBJ1-4, the CDR3 gives the full variable domain: SQTIHQWPATLVQPVGSPLSLECTVEGTSNPNLYWYRQAAGRGLQLLFYSVGIGQISSEVPQNLSASRPQDRQFILSSKKLLLSDSGFYLCAWMAGTGNEKLFFGSGTQLSVL.

The chain is built from TRBV4-3 and TRBJ2-1; 8 bases agree with TRBD2. The J segment lost 2 bases and the V segment lost 4 bases, leaving 4 bases of the junction unmatched. Germline V gene sequence: CDR1 LGHNA, CDR2 YSLEER. The CDR3 has 15 amino acids. This CDR3 reads CASSPARGAYNEQFF. The CDR3 bases are TGCGCCAGCAGCCCAGCGCGGGGGGCCTACAATGAGCAGTTCTTC.

V and J are TRBV30 and TRBJ2-7; 10 nucleotides line up with TRBD1. Germline values: CDR1 GTSNPN, CDR2 SVGIG (reference sequence). The length of the CDR3 is 15 residues. V shed 2 bases, J shed 5 bases, and the junction held 9 bases outside the gene matches. The CDR3 bases are TGTGCCTGGAGTAATCTAGGACAGGGGGAGAACGAGCAGTACTTC. Its protein is CAWSNLGQGENEQYF.

The chain joins TRBV6-6 to TRBJ2-2; TRBD2 might be the D (6 bases). Germline V gives CDR1 MNHNY, CDR2 SVGAGI (reference sequence). Trimming cost V 5 bases and J 4 bases, with 17 bases left between them. The CDR3 has 16 residues. The DNA for the CDR3 is TGTGCCAGCAGTCGATCAATGGGGGGAGGCACCGGGGAGCTGTTTTTT. This encodes CASSRSMGGGTGELFF.

The V and J genes are TRBV5-1 and TRBJ2-3, with D perhaps TRBD1 (6 bases). Trimming pared 0 bases from V and 5 bases from J, leaving 16 bases between. This CDR3 has 16 amino acids. The germline V gene encodes CDR1 SGHRS and CDR2 YFSETQ. This CDR3 is CASSLGLGEGGDTQYF. DNA of the CDR3: TGCGCCAGCAGCTTGGGGCTAGGAGAAGGGGGAGATACGCAGTATTTT.

The CDR3 coding sequence is TGTGCCAGCAGTGAAGCAGGGACACTACTCCAGGTCGAGCAGTACTTC. Translation: CASSEAGTLLQVEQYF. The chain couples TRBV6-1 to TRBJ2-7, with a weak D call TRBD1 (6 bases). The V and J ends lost 0 bases and 6 bases respectively, with 18 bases between them. CDR1 MNHNS and CDR2 SASEGT come from the germline V gene. This CDR3 comprises 16 residues.

The chain couples TRBV18 to TRBJ2-7; 7 nucleotides align to TRBD1. V shed 4 bases and J 5 bases; nucleotides not matched to a gene: 11. The CDR3 extends over 15 amino acids. Germline CDR1 KGHSH, CDR2 LQKENI. The CDR3 nucleotides are TGTGCCAGCTCACGATCAGGGGGTGTTAAACACGAGCAGTACTTC. Translated, it gives CASSRSGGVKHEQYF.

In its sample, this clone was seen once. The chain combines TRBV30 with TRBJ2-5; 15 bases match TRBD2. The CDR3 is 16 residues long. The junction had 5 bases not matched to a gene; V was cut back by 2 bases and J by 4 bases. Germline V lookup: CDR1 GTSNPN, CDR2 SVGIG (reference sequence). CDR3 DNA: TGTGCCTGGAGTAATCCGGGACTAGCGGGAGGAGAGACCCAGTACTTC. This translates into CAWSNPGLAGGETQYF.

The chain links TRBV7-2 to TRBJ2-1, with TRBD2 matching 9 bases. CDR1 and CDR2 from the germline V gene are SGHTA and FQGNSA. With 5 bases clipped from V and 10 bases from J, the junction kept 12 bases outside the gene matches. This CDR3 contains 15 residues. The CDR3 loop reads CASSPTAGGGGEQFF. The CDR3 DNA is TGTGCCAGCAGCCCTACAGCGGGAGGAGGCGGGGAGCAGTTCTTC.

J is TRBJ1-5 and V is TRBV6-2 or TRBV6-3; D is perhaps TRBD1 (5 bases). Germline V CDR1 and CDR2: MNHEY, SVGEGT. Trimming took off 1 base at V and 2 bases at J, with 12 bases between the two ends. The CDR3 consists of 16 residues. The CDR3 coding sequence is TGTGCCAGCAGTTACTGGGGGAGACGGGGCAATCAGCCCCAGCATTTT. It specifies CASSYWGRRGNQPQHF.